This TCR beta chain was profiled in a study of T cell responses to AZD1222 COVID-19 vaccine. Background on the study: Second-dose intervals of approximately 4 or approximately 12 weeks were pooled.

Libraries were prepared by immunoSEQ multiplex PCR; TCRdb keeps only in-frame clonotypes and omits some of them. Of 90,000 to 120,000 clones listed, around 83% were seen once; the top ten hold 3.3%. Trimming removed 3 bases at V and 9 bases at J, with 12 bases between. CDR1 and CDR2 (germline): MRHNA, SNTAGT. The CDR3 is 13 amino acids. Worth noting for this clone: Its antigen is currently unknown.

Findings and caveats of the study: Vaccination with two AZD1222 doses was followed by a rise in Spike-specific TCR breadth and depth. Targeting of unmutated variant regions was reportedly seen in nearly half of spike-specific TCRs. Seropositive AZD1222 recipients at baseline numbered only 5 to 7.

Sequenced here: peripheral blood, sampled on day 0 of AZD1222 vaccination. This TCR came from an adult in good health. The chain combines TRBV6-4 with TRBJ2-1; possibly TRBD2 for D (6 bases). The CDR3 DNA follows: TGTGCCAGCAGTGATCGGAGGGAGGCTGAGCAGTTCTTC. This sequence encodes CASSDRREAEQFF.